The 28 T cell receptor beta chains listed next were all sequenced from one sample in a study of T cells after yellow fever vaccination. In TCRdb, the 5' RACE reads were re-called with MiXCR into one record per CDR3 protein. The profile shows hundreds of thousands of distinct CDR3 sequences, about 12% of them singletons. The sequenced sample was CD4+ T cells sorted from PBMCs, obtained 15 days after the yellow fever booster vaccination. The receptors were sampled from a man aged 18 to 30 who received the YFV17D yellow fever vaccine.

The chain combines TRBV5-1 with TRBJ1-1; D remains unclear. The length of the CDR3 is 13 residues. V was cut by 4 bases and J by 10 bases, with 17 bases left in between. Germline V gene lookup returns CDR1 SGHRS and CDR2 YFSETQ. The chain's CDR3 is CASSVTPPEGAFF. Here the CDR3 DNA reads TGCGCCAGCAGCGTAACCCCGCCCGAAGGAGCTTTCTTT.

This clonotype is a singleton in its sample. V usage is TRBV6-2 or TRBV6-3 and J usage is TRBJ1-5, with a possible D match to TRBD1 (6 bases). Trimming stripped 6 bases from V and 9 bases from J, with 12 bases between. CDR3 length: 12 amino acids. Germline loops: CDR1 MNHEY, CDR2 SVGEGT. CDR3: CASSLRDMPQHF. The CDR3 DNA follows: TGTGCCAGCAGCCTCCGGGACATGCCCCAGCATTTT.

This clonotype was counted only a few times. V is TRBV7-2 and J is TRBJ2-1, with 12 bases lining up with TRBD2. This CDR3 is 15 amino acids long. Losses at the gene ends were 5 bases for V and 7 bases for J; bases not matched to a gene: 6. Germline CDR1 SGHTA, CDR2 FQGNSA. The DNA for the CDR3 is TGTGCCAGCAGCACCCGGACTAGCGGGGTTAATGAGCAGTTCTTC. Translation: CASSTRTSGVNEQFF.

This clonotype was picked up a small number of times. The rearrangement links TRBV2 to TRBJ2-3; 11 nucleotides align to TRBD2. Germline CDR1 is SNHLY and CDR2 is FYNNEI. The junction had 1 base not matched to a gene; V was cut back by 7 bases and J by 1 base. There are 14 residues in the CDR3. In nucleotides, the CDR3 is TGTGCCAGCATTAGCGGGAGGGGCACAGATACGCAGTATTTT. Protein sequence: CASISGRGTDTQYF.

There are a few counts of this clonotype. The CDR3 spells CSAGPRGKPYEQYF. DNA for the CDR3: TGCAGTGCTGGGCCGCGGGGGAAGCCCTACGAGCAGTACTTC. This rearrangement joins TRBV20-1 to TRBJ2-7; 7 bases map to TRBD2. Germline lookup yields CDR1 DFQATT and CDR2 SNEGSKA (reference sequence). This CDR3 has 14 amino acids. Trimming took 5 bases from V and 2 from J; bases not matched to a gene: 9.

The chain joins TRBV9 to TRBJ1-6; the D is unclear. V was shortened by 1 base and J by 7 bases, with 12 bases between the two germline ends. CDR1 and CDR2 (germline): SGDLS, YYNGEE. CDR3 length equals 15 residues. The CDR3 spells CASSVLAGLNSPLHF. In DNA form, the CDR3 reads TGTGCCAGCAGCGTACTGGCAGGACTAAATTCACCCCTCCACTTT.

In its sample, this clonotype was seen many times. CDR3 sequence: CSARPGGANTEAFF. CDR3 DNA: TGCAGTGCTAGGCCCGGAGGGGCAAACACTGAAGCTTTCTTT. The chain carries TRBV20-1 and TRBJ1-1; D is possibly TRBD1 (5 bases). The CDR3 runs 14 residues. Trimming shortened V by 3 bases and J by 2 bases, and 13 bases separated the two germline ends. The germline gives CDR1 DFQATT, CDR2 SNEGSKA (reference sequence).

This clonotype was detected a few times. The rearrangement uses TRBV2 and TRBJ1-5; D might be TRBD1 (6 bases). Trimming stripped 7 bases from V and 5 bases from J, with 12 bases between. In germline, CDR1 is SNHLY, CDR2 FYNNEI. CDR3 length: 13 residues. CDR3 region: CASTLRGDQPQHF. The CDR3 DNA sequence: TGTGCCAGCACCTTAAGGGGGGATCAGCCCCAGCATTTT.

The CDR3 DNA reads as TGTGCCAGCAGCTTCATCGGTGCGACCCAGTACTTC. Translation gives CASSFIGATQYF. V is TRBV7-9 and J is TRBJ2-5; D is unresolved. CDR1 SEHNR and CDR2 FQNEAQ come from the germline V gene (reference sequence). Trimming removed 3 bases at V and 7 bases at J, with 9 bases between. CDR3 length: 12 amino acids. Variable domain in full (rest from reference TRBV7-9 and TRBJ2-5): DTGVSQNPRHKITKRGQNVTFRCDPISEHNRLYWYRQTLGQGPEFLTYFQNEAQLEKSRLLSDRFSAERPKGSFSTLEIQRTEQGDSAMYLCASSFIGATQYFGPGTRLLVL.

As DNA, the CDR3 is TGTGCCAGCAGTGAATCAAACAACCAAGAGACCCAGTACTTC. Its protein is CASSESNNQETQYF. V gene TRBV2 combines with J gene TRBJ2-5; unclear D gene. Trimming took 2 bases from V and 0 from J, leaving 7 bases between them. This CDR3 region has 14 residues. The germline gives CDR1 SNHLY, CDR2 FYNNEI.

The chain links TRBV28 to TRBJ1-3; 7 nucleotides agree with TRBD1. Germline lookup yields CDR1 MDHEN and CDR2 SYDVKM. The ends lost 7 bases at V and 0 bases at J; junction bases unmatched: 3. The CDR3 sequence is 14 residues long. The CDR3 nucleotides read TGTGCCAGCATCAACAGGGGCTCTGGAAACACCATATATTTT. Protein: CASINRGSGNTIYF.

This clonotype has ten or more counts. V is TRBV15 and J is TRBJ2-2, with 10 positions matching TRBD2. Germline CDR1 is LNHNV and CDR2 is YYDKDF (reference sequence). The V gene end was trimmed by 3 bases and the J gene end by 2 bases; junction bases not matched to a gene: 6. This CDR3 is built from 17 residues. The CDR3 reads CATSSGASGGNTGELFF. DNA of the CDR3: TGTGCCACCAGCAGTGGAGCTAGCGGGGGAAACACCGGGGAGCTGTTTTTT.

This sequence joins TRBV30 and TRBJ1-6, with unresolved D. The CDR3 totals 13 residues. V lost 3 bases, J lost 10 bases, and 13 bases lay in between. Germline lookup yields CDR1 GTSNPN and CDR2 SVGIG (reference sequence). CDR3: CAWSAALQSPLHF. CDR3 coding DNA: TGTGCCTGGAGCGCGGCCCTCCAGTCACCCCTCCACTTT.

This clonotype has a handful of counts. CDR3 nucleotides: TGCAGTGCCCTACTAGCGGGGGGCGACAATGAGCAGTTCTTC. Its protein product is CSALLAGGDNEQFF. The chain combines TRBV20-1 with TRBJ2-1, with 12 positions matching TRBD2. V gave up 6 bases and J gave up 5 bases; unmatched junction bases: 5. Germline lookup yields CDR1 DFQATT and CDR2 SNEGSKA (reference sequence). The CDR3 runs to 14 residues.

This chain connects TRBV30 to TRBJ1-2; D remains unclear. The V gene lost 0 bases and the J gene lost 4 bases, with 9 bases spanning the gap. The CDR3 spans 13 residues. The germline CDR1 and CDR2 sequences are GTSNPN and SVGIG (reference sequence). The CDR3 DNA is TGTGCCTGGAGTGTATCCGGCAGCTATGGCTACACCTTC. Translation: CAWSVSGSYGYTF.

This clonotype was recorded many times. V usage is TRBV29-1 and J usage is TRBJ2-1, with TRBD1 matching over 7 bases. The germline gives CDR1 SQVTM, CDR2 ANQGSEA. The CDR3 runs 12 residues. Trimming at V came to 7 bases and at J to 3 bases, leaving 3 bases not matched to a gene. CDR3 bases: TGCAGCGGTCGACAGGGCTACAATGAGCAGTTCTTC. It translates to CSGRQGYNEQFF.

The chain combines TRBV3-1 with TRBJ2-1; 8 bases line up with TRBD1. Trimming removed 4 bases from V and 8 bases from J; junction bases left unmatched: 7. The CDR3 runs 14 residues. The V gene's germline CDR1 is LGHDT and CDR2 YNNKEL (reference sequence). The CDR3 nucleotides read TGTGCCAGCAGCCCCGGGACAGGCCCCGATGAGCAGTTCTTC. This codes for CASSPGTGPDEQFF.

This clonotype has only a few counts. The V gene is TRBV6-5, the J gene TRBJ1-2; D unresolved. Per the germline V gene, CDR1 is MNHEY and CDR2 is SVGAGI. This CDR3 is built from 13 residues. With 2 bases removed from V and 2 bases from J, the gap between germline ends came to 6 bases. For the CDR3, the DNA is TGTGCCAGCAGTTACGACGGGAACTATGGCTACACCTTC. It yields the protein CASSYDGNYGYTF.

This clonotype was seen a handful of times. This chain joins TRBV6-5 and TRBJ2-1; maybe TRBD1 (7 bases). CDR1 is MNHEY and CDR2 is SVGAGI in the germline V gene. V lost 10 bases and J lost 4, with 26 bases in between. The CDR3 loop spans 17 amino acids. As DNA, the CDR3 is TGTGCCACCCGGTCCTCGGGACAGAGACTAGGATACAATGAGCAGTTCTTC. Protein product: CATRSSGQRLGYNEQFF.

The genes are TRBV10-2 and TRBJ1-4; no reliable D call. Deletions cut 4 bases from V and 4 bases from J, with 7 bases between. Germline lookup yields CDR1 WSHSY and CDR2 SAAADI. CDR3 length equals 13 residues. CDR3 nucleotides: TGCGCCAGCAGTGTCTACAGTAATGAAAAACTGTTTTTT. Residues: CASSVYSNEKLFF.

This clonotype was counted between two and nine times. The rearrangement joins TRBV5-4 to TRBJ2-3; 8 positions agree with TRBD2. The CDR3 runs 14 residues. V was clipped by 9 bases and J by 1 base; unmatched bases: 7. The germline V gene has CDR1 SGHNT and CDR2 YYREEE (reference sequence). CDR3 nucleotides: TGTGCCATATCGGCGGGGGGCGGCACAGATACGCAGTATTTT. Translated, it gives CAISAGGGTDTQYF.

This clonotype was found many times. The gene calls are TRBV5-6 and TRBJ1-2; perhaps TRBD1 as D (6 bases). The CDR3 is made up of 14 amino acids. V was pared by 0 bases and J by 5 bases, with 11 bases between. Germline loops: CDR1 SGHDT, CDR2 YYEEEE. The CDR3 nucleotides are TGTGCCAGCAGCTTGGGGGACACGGAGTATGGCTACACCTTC. This translates into CASSLGDTEYGYTF.

This clonotype was observed at least ten times. The rearrangement links TRBV7-2 to TRBJ2-5, with 9 bases aligning to TRBD2. This CDR3 has 15 residues. Germline V gene sequence: CDR1 SGHTA, CDR2 FQGNSA. Losses at the gene ends were 6 bases for V and 2 bases for J; bases not matched to a gene: 7. This CDR3 is CASRWGTSLQETQYF. The CDR3 nucleotides are TGTGCCAGCAGGTGGGGGACTAGCCTACAAGAGACCCAGTACTTC.

The chain links TRBV28 to TRBJ1-1; maybe TRBD1 (5 bases). Trimming stripped 3 bases from V and 11 bases from J, with 19 bases between. Germline V gives CDR1 MDHEN, CDR2 SYDVKM. The CDR3 totals 14 residues. CDR3 residues: CASSLGAKVGTAFF. CDR3 DNA sequence: TGTGCCAGCAGTTTGGGCGCTAAAGTGGGGACGGCTTTCTTT.

This clonotype came up a few times. This rearrangement joins TRBV28 to TRBJ2-1, with 8 bases fitting TRBD1. V gave up 7 bases and J gave up 8 bases; unmatched junction bases: 7. CDR1 is MDHEN, CDR2 SYDVKM, per germline. This CDR3 has 13 amino acids. The CDR3 nucleotides read TGTGCCAGCATGAGGTCAGGGGGCCATGAGCAGTTCTTC. This encodes CASMRSGGHEQFF.

The chain links TRBV6-2 or TRBV6-3 to TRBJ1-5; maybe TRBD1 (5 bases). CDR3 size: 15 residues. Trimming left V 2 bases short and J 11 bases short, with 19 bases between. CDR1 is MNHEY, CDR2 SVGEGT, per germline. CDR3 nucleotides: TGTGCCAGCAGTTACGGGCAAAAGGGACTCGCGACCCAGCATTTT. Amino acid sequence: CASSYGQKGLATQHF.

The chain joins TRBV5-1 to TRBJ2-7; TRBD1 agrees at 9 bases. V trimming: 3 bases; J trimming: 0 bases; junction bases outside the gene matches: 4. Germline lookup yields CDR1 SGHRS and CDR2 YFSETQ. The CDR3 loop spans 15 amino acids. This CDR3 is CASSWGDRDSYEQYV. In nucleotides, the CDR3 is TGCGCCAGCAGCTGGGGGGACAGGGACTCCTACGAGCAGTACGTC.

The chain joins TRBV10-3 to TRBJ2-5; D is possibly TRBD1 or TRBD2 (6 bases each). The germline CDR1 and CDR2 sequences are ENHRY and SYGVKD. CDR3 length: 15 residues. Trimming left V 6 bases short and J 2 bases short, with 16 bases between. The DNA for the CDR3 is TGTGCCATCAGCTTGGGGGGCGGGCTACAAGAGACCCAGTACTTC. Translation gives CAISLGGGLQETQYF.